This TCR beta chain was profiled in a study of regulatory T cells in long-lasting Graves disease. Time point reported: persistent/refractory GD, antithyroid drugs over 5 years with positive TRAb. RNA isolated from PBMCs was used to make the TCR library. With iRepertoire HTBI primers and Arm-PCR of CDR3 regions, TCR beta libraries were built. MiXCR was run by TCRdb on the multiplex PCR reads, yielding one entry per CDR3 protein. The repertoire holds over 650,000 distinct CDR3 sequences, with 25% to 30% as singletons. CDR1 is MNHGY and CDR2 is SVAAGI in the germline V gene. V shed 2 bases and J shed 0 bases, with 8 bases lying between them. CDR3 length: 14 residues.

The genes are TRBV6-9 and TRBJ2-7, with D possibly TRBD2 on 5 matching bases. The sample here was peripheral blood mononuclear cells (PBMCs), taken when the disease was refractory, from a patient treated with antithyroid drugs. The TCR originated in a female donor with Graves disease. The CDR3 DNA reads as TGTGCCAGCAGTTATGGAGGATTCTCCTACGAGCAGTACTTC. As protein: CASSYGGFSYEQYF.